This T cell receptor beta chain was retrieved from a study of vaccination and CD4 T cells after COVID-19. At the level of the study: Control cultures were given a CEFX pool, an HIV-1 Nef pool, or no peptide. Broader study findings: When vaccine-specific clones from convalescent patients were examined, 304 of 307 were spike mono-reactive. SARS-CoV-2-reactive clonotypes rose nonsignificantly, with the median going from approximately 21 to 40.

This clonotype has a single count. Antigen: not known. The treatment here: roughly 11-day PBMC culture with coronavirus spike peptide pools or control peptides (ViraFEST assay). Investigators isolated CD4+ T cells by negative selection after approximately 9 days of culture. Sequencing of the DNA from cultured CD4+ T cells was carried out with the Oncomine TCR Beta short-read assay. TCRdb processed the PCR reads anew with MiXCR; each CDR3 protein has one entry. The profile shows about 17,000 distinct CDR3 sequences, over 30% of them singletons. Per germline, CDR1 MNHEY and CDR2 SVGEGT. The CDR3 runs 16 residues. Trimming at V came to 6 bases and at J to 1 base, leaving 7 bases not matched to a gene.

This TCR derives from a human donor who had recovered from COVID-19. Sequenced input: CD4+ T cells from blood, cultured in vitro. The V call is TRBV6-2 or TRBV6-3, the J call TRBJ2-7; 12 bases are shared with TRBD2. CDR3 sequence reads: CASRATSGRGSYEQYF. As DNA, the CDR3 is TGTGCCAGCAGGGCGACTAGCGGGAGAGGTTCCTACGAGCAGTACTTC.